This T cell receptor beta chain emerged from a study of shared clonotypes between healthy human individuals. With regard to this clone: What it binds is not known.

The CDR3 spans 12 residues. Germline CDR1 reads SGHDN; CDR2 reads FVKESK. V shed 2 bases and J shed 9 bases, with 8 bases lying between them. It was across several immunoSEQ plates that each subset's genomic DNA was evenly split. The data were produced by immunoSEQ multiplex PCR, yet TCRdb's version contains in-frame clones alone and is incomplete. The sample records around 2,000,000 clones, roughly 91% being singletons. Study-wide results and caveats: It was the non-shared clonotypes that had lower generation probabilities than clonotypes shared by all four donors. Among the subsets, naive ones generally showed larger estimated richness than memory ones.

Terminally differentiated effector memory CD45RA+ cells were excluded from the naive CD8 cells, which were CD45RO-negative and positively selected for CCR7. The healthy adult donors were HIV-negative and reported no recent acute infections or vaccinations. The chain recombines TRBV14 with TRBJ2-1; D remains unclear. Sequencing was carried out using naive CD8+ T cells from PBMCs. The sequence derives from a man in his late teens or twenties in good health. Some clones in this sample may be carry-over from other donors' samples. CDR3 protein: CASSQYSSEQFF. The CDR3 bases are TGTGCCAGCAGCCAATACTCAAGTGAGCAGTTCTTC.